This T cell receptor (beta chain) was retrieved from a study of T cells in Graves' hyperthyroidism and ophthalmopathy. On the study more broadly: Sampling of peripheral blood happened at initial diagnosis, prior to any treatment.

Ophthalmopathy in the patients scored at least 3 on Clinical Activity Score and at least 4 on NOSPECS grade, lasting under 3 months. Clinical symptoms, serum thyroxine, TRAb, thyroid ultrasound and orbital computed tomography informed diagnoses. It was less than 13 ml of fresh peripheral blood that supplied the PBMCs. Germline V gives CDR1 SGHAT, CDR2 FQNNGV. Trimming removed 1 base from V and 5 bases from J; junction bases left unmatched: 5. CDR3 length: 17 amino acids. The TCR beta CDR3 regions underwent amplification using RNA transcripts as the source. First-round RT-PCR targeting the TCR CDR3 was performed with the HTBI primer set. Using its own MiXCR run on the multiplex PCR reads, TCRdb lists one record per CDR3 protein. Of 450,000 to 650,000 distinct CDR3 sequences detected, approximately 14% appear once; the ten largest clones hold 7.1%.

Input material: blood. The clonotype comes from a young woman with Graves' ophthalmopathy. The V and J genes are TRBV11-2 and TRBJ2-5, with 15 bases matching TRBD2. The CDR3 DNA follows: TGTGCCAGCAGCTTAGGAGCCGGGACTAGCGGGAGGGAGACCCAGTACTTC. Protein sequence: CASSLGAGTSGRETQYF.